This record looks at one TCR beta chain sequence and its context. This record comes from a study of T cells after somatic rescue of genetic block. Germline V gene lookup returns CDR1 ENHRY and CDR2 SYGVKD. The V gene lost 2 bases and the J gene lost 3 bases, with 8 bases spanning the gap. The CDR3 has 13 amino acids. TCRdb's copy holds only in-frame clones and misses some; the assay was immunoSEQ multiplex PCR. The table has 88,000 or so clones, about nine tenths seen once. The sequencing input was peripheral blood mononuclear cells (PBMCs). The chain combines TRBV10-3 with TRBJ2-7; D is undetermined. This TCR came from a woman between 18 and 29 years old. The CDR3 sequence is CAISEGVVYEQYF. The CDR3 DNA follows: TGTGCCATCAGTGAGGGGGTAGTCTACGAGCAGTACTTC.